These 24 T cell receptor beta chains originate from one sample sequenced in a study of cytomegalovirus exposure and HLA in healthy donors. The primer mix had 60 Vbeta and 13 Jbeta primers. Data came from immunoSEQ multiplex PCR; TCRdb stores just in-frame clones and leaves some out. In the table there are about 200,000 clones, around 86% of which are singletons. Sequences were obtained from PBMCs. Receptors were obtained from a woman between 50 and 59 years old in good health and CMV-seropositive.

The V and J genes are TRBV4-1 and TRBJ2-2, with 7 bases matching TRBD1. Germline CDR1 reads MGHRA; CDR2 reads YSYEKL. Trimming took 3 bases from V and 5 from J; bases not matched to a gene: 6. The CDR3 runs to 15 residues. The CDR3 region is CASSQVTGRTGELFF. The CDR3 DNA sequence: TGCGCCAGCAGCCAGGTGACAGGGCGGACCGGGGAGCTGTTTTTT.

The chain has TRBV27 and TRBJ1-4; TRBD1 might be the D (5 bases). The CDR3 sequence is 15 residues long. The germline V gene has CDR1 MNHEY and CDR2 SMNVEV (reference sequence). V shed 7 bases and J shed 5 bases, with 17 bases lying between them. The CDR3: CASTKGRGENEKLFF. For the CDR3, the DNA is TGTGCCAGCACCAAAGGGCGGGGGGAAAATGAAAAACTGTTTTTT.

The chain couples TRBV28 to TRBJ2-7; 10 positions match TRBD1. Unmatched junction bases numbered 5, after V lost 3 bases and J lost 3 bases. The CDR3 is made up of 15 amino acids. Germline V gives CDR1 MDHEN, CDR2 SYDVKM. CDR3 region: CASSFGTGDFYEQYF. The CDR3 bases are TGTGCCAGCAGTTTCGGGACAGGGGACTTCTACGAGCAGTACTTC.

CDR3 sequence (DNA): TGTGCCAGCAGCGGGATTAGGGGGGGGGAGATAAACAATGAGCAGTTCTTC. This sequence encodes CASSGIRGGEINNEQFF. The chain joins TRBV9 to TRBJ2-1; possibly TRBD2 for D (7 bases). CDR3 length equals 17 residues. Trimming pared 3 bases from V and 5 bases from J, leaving 21 bases between. The germline V gene encodes CDR1 SGDLS and CDR2 YYNGEE. Looking up the rest from reference TRBV9 and TRBJ2-1 gives the full variable domain: DSGVTQTPKHLITATGQRVTLRCSPRSGDLSVYWYQQSLDQGLQFLIQYYNGEERAKGNILERFSAQQFPDLHSELNLSSLELGDSALYFCASSGIRGGEINNEQFFGPGTRLTVL.

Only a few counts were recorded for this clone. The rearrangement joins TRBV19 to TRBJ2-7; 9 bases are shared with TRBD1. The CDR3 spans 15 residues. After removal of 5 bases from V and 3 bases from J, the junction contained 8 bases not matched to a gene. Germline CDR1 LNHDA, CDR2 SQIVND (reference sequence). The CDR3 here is CASSEGTGCCYEQYF. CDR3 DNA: TGTGCCAGTAGTGAGGGGACAGGGTGTTGCTACGAGCAGTACTTC.

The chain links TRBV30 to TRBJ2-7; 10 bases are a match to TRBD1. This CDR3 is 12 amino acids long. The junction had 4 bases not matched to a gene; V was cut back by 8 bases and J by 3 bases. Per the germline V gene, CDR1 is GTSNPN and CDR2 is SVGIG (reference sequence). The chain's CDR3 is CAGRDRGYEQYF. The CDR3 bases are TGTGCCGGCCGGGACAGGGGCTACGAGCAGTACTTC.

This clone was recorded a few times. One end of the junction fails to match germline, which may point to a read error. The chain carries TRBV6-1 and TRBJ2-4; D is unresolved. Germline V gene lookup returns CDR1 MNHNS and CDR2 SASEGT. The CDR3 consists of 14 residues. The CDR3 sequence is CASAVLVSKNSQYF. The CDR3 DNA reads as TGTGCCAGCGCTGTGCTGGTGTCCAAAAACAGTCAGTACTTC.

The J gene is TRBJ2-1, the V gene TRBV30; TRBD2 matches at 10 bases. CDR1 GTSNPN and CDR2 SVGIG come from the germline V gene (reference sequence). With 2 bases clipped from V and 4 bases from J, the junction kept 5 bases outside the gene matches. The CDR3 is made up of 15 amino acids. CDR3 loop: CAWSPGTSVYNEQFF. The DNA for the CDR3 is TGTGCCTGGAGTCCAGGGACTAGCGTTTACAATGAGCAGTTCTTC.

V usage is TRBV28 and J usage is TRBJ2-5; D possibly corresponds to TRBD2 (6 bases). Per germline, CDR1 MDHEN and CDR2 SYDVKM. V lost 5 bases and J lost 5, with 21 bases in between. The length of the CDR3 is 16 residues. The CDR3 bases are TGTGCCAGCAGTCGCCCGTTGGGCGGGGCTGGGGAGACCCAGTACTTC. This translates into CASSRPLGGAGETQYF.

As DNA, the CDR3 is TGTGCCAGCAGTTACGTGGACAGGGTCGGTGAAGCTTTCTTT. As protein: CASSYVDRVGEAFF. The chain joins TRBV6-5 to TRBJ1-1; 8 nucleotides align to TRBD1. This CDR3 has 14 residues. CDR1 is MNHEY, CDR2 SVGAGI, per germline. V lost 2 bases and J lost 7; bases outside the gene matches: 6.

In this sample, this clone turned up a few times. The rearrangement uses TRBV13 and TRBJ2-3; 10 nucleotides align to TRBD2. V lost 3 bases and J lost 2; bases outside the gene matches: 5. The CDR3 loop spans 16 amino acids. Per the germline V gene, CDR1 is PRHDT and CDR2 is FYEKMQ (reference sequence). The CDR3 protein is CASSLEREGVTDTQYF. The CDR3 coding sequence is TGTGCCAGCAGCTTGGAGCGGGAGGGAGTCACAGATACGCAGTATTTT.

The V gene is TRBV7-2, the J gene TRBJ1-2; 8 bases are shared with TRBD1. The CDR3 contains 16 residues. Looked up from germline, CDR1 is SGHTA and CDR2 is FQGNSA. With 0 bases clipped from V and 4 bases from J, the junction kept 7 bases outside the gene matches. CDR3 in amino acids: CASSLADGGTGYGYTF. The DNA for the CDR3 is TGTGCCAGCAGCTTAGCCGACGGAGGGACAGGCTATGGCTACACCTTC.

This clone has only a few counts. The CDR3 region is CASSHNYEQYF. The CDR3 region has the DNA TGTGCCAGCAGTCACAACTACGAGCAGTACTTC. This chain uses TRBV6-1 with TRBJ2-7; D is ambiguous. The germline V gene encodes CDR1 MNHNS and CDR2 SASEGT. The CDR3 runs to 11 residues. V lost 5 bases and J 3 bases, leaving 5 bases between the germline ends.

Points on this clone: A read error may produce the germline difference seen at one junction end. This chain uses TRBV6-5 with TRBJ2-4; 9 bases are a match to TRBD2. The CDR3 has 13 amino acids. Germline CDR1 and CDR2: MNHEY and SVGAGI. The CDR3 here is CATQRGDKNSQYF. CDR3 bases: TGTGCCACCCAGCGGGGGGATAAAAACAGTCAGTACTTC.

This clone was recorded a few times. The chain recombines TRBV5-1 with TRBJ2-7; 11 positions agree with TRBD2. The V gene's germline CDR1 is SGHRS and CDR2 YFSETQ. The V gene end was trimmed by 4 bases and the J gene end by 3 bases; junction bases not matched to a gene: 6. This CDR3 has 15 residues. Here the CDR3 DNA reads TGCGCCAGCAGCCCCGGGACTAGCGGTTACTACGAGCAGTACTTC. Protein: CASSPGTSGYYEQYF.

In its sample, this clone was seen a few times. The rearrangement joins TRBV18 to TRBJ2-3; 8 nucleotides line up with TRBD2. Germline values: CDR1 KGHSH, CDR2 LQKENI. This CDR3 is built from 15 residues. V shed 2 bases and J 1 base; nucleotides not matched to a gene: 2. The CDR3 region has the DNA TGTGCCAGCTCACCAAGCGGGAGTGGCACAGATACGCAGTATTTT. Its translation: CASSPSGSGTDTQYF.

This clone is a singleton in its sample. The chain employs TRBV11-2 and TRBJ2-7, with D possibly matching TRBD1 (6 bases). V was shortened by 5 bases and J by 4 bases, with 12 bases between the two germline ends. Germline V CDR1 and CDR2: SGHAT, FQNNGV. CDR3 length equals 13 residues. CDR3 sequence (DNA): TGTGCCAGCAGCCCGAGGGGGTTATACGAGCAGTACTTC. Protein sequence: CASSPRGLYEQYF.

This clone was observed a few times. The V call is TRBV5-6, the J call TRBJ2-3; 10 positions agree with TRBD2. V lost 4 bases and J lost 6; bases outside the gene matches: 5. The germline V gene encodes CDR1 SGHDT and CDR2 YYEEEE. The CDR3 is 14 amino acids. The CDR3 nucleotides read TGTGCCAGCAGCCCCGGACTAGCGGTTGATACGCAGTATTTT. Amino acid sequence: CASSPGLAVDTQYF.

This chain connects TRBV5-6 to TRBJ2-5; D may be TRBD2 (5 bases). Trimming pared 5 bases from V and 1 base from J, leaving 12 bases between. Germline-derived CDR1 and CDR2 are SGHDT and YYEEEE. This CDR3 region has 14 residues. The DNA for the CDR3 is TGTGCCAGCAGTTTTGGGAGCGGCCAAGAGACCCAGTACTTC. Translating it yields CASSFGSGQETQYF.

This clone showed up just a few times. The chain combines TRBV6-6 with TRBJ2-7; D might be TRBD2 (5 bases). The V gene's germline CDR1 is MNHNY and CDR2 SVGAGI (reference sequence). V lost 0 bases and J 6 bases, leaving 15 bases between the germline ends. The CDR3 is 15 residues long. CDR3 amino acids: CASSYSTPGGSEQYF. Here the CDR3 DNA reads TGTGCCAGCAGTTACTCGACGCCCGGCGGGTCCGAGCAGTACTTC.

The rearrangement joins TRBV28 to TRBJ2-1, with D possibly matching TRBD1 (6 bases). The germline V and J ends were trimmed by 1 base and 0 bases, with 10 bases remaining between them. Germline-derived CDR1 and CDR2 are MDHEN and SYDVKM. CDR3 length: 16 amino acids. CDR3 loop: CASSLYGTLSYNEQFF. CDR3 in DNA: TGTGCCAGCAGTTTATACGGGACACTCTCCTACAATGAGCAGTTCTTC.

CDR3 nucleotides: TGTGCCAGCAGTGGTTGGGGGCGGTATCAGCCCCAGCATTTT. Amino acid sequence: CASSGWGRYQPQHF. This chain links TRBV2 with TRBJ1-5; D is perhaps TRBD1 (6 bases). Trimming stripped 4 bases from V and 5 bases from J, with 12 bases between. The germline CDR1 and CDR2 sequences are SNHLY and FYNNEI. The CDR3 extends over 14 amino acids.

This chain's CDR3 is CASSLYTTGANVLTF. The CDR3 DNA reads TGTGCCAGCAGTTTATACACGACTGGGGCCAACGTCCTGACTTTC. The chain links TRBV28 to TRBJ2-6; unclear D gene. The CDR3 has 15 residues. With 1 base removed from V and 2 bases from J, the gap between germline ends came to 6 bases. Per germline, CDR1 MDHEN and CDR2 SYDVKM. The full variable domain, with the rest looked up from reference TRBV28 and TRBJ2-6, is DVKVTQSSRYLVKRTGEKVFLECVQDMDHENMFWYRQDPGLGLRLIYFSYDVKMKEKGDIPEGYSVSREKKERFSLILESASTNQTSMYLCASSLYTTGANVLTFGAGSRLTVL.

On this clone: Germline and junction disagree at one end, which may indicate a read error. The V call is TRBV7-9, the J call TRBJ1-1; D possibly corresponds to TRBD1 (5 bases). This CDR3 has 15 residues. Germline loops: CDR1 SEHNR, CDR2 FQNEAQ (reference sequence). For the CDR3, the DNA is TGTTCCAGCAGCTTATTAAGCACCGTTCAGGGTGAAGCTTTCTTT. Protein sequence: CSSSLLSTVQGEAFF.